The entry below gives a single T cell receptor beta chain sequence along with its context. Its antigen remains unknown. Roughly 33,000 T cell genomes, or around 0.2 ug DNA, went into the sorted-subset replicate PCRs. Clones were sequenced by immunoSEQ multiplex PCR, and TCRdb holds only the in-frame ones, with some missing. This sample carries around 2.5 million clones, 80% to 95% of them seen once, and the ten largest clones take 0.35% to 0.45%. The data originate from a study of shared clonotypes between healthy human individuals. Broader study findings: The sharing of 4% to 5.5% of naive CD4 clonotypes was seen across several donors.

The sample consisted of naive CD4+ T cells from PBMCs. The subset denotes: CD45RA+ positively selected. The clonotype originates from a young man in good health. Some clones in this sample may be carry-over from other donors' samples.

This chain's CDR3 is CAWVRSGLPGSYEQYF. CDR3 bases: TGTGCCTGGGTAAGAAGTGGACTACCAGGCTCCTACGAGCAGTACTTC. V is TRBV30 and J is TRBJ2-7, with D possibly TRBD2 on 6 matching bases. This CDR3 spans 16 amino acids. Trimming left V 5 bases short and J 0 bases short, with 20 bases between. Germline CDR1 is GTSNPN and CDR2 is SVGIG (reference sequence).